This T cell receptor beta chain was captured by sequencing in a study of low-dose radiotherapy and immunotherapy resistance in tumors. Overall study: With 1 Gy per fraction every two weeks, Cohort 2 accumulated 13 Gy across 26 weeks.

CDR3 size: 15 residues. V lost 9 bases and J 0 bases, leaving 17 bases between the germline ends. CDR1 and CDR2 from the germline V gene are MRHNA and SNTAGT. There are many counts of this clonotype. Regarding time point: before trial treatment. Enrollment required an advanced solid tumor negative for tumor-infiltrating lymphocytes. TRAV- and TRBV-specific primers, spanning alpha and beta chains, primed first-strand cDNA. A roughly 22-cycle PCR with a constant-region primer and V-primer adapter amplified TCRs. One entry per CDR3 protein results from TCRdb running MiXCR on the reads. The table records some 88,000 distinct CDR3 sequences, more than 8.5% of them present only once.

This clonotype was sampled from a male donor with prostate cancer. This sample comprised PBMCs, obtained before treatment. The chain uses TRBV6-4 and TRBJ1-1; TRBD1 might be the D (6 bases). The CDR3: CASHRDKIMNTEAFF. The DNA of the CDR3 is TGTGCCAGTCACCGGGACAAGATCATGAACACTGAAGCTTTCTTT.